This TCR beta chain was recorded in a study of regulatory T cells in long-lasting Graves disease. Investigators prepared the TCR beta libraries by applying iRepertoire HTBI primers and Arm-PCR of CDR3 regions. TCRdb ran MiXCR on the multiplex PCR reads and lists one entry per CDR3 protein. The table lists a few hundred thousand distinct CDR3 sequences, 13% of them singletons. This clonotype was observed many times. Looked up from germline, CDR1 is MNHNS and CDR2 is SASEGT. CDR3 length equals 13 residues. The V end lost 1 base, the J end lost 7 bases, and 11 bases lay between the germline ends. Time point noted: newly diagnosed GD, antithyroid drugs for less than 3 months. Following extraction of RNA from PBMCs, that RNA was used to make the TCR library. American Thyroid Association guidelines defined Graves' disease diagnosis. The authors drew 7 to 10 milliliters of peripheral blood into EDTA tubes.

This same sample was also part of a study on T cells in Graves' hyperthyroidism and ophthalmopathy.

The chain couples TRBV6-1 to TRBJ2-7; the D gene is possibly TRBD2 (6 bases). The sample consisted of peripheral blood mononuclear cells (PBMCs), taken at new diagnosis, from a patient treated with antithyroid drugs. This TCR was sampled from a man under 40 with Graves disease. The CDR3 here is CASSEGRGREQYF. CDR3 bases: TGTGCCAGCAGTGAAGGGAGGGGAAGGGAGCAGTACTTC.